Here is one T cell receptor beta chain with its context. Its target is not known. This sample stems from a study of human T cells and chemical hapten exposure. In the original workflow: Sample-level TCR yields exhibited a median of 95,638, with a range of roughly 20,000 to 750,000. TCRdb redid the calling of the RACE reads with MiXCR, one entry per CDR3 protein. TCRdb's processing, not the authors' own work, is the source of the V and J calls. The sample shows tens of thousands of distinct CDR3 sequences, around 4.1% of them seen only once. Study-wide results and limits: Sensitization with DPC brought no change to TCRs above 1 in 1000 in frequency.

V lost 6 bases to trimming and J lost 8 bases, with 16 bases between them. Germline loops: CDR1 MNHNY, CDR2 SVGAGI (reference sequence). There are 14 residues in the CDR3. Time point here: healthy volunteer bleed at 2 weeks. The authors' total RNA extraction used unfractionated whole blood. The clonotype originates from a female donor in good health. Some clones in this sample may be carry-over from other donors' samples. V is TRBV6-6 and J is TRBJ1-4; a possible D gene is TRBD1 (6 bases). The specimen sequenced was whole blood. The CDR3 region is CASSPRDIQEKLFF. CDR3 nucleotides: TGTGCCAGCAGCCCCCGGGACATACAGGAAAAACTGTTTTTT.